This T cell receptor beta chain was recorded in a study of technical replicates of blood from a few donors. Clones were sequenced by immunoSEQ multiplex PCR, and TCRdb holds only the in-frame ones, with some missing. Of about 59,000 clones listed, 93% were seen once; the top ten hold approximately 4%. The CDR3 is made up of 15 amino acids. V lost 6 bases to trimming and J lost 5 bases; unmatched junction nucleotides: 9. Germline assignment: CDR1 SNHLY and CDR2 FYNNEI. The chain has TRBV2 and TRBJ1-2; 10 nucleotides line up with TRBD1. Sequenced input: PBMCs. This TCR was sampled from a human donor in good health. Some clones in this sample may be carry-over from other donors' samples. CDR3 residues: CASRVTGGVGYGYTF. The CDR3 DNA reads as TGTGCCAGCAGGGTGACAGGGGGCGTGGGATATGGCTACACCTTC.